This T cell receptor beta chain was found in a study of OX40 agonist ivuxolimab in advanced cancers. For the study at large: Six ivuxolimab dose levels, 0.01 to 10 mg/kg, were given intravenously every 2 weeks.

The CDR3 runs 11 residues. The germline V gene has CDR1 MNHEY and CDR2 SMNVEV (reference sequence). V gave up 4 bases and J gave up 6 bases, with 7 bases separating them. Some clones are missing from TCRdb's copy, which holds only in-frame ones; the method was immunoSEQ multiplex PCR. The sample has about 33,000 clones, 70% to 85% seen once. This specimen consisted of CD4+ or CD8+ T cells sorted from blood, obtained in a trial of the OX40 agonist ivuxolimab. This receptor was obtained from an adult with an advanced solid tumor such as melanoma, head and neck, liver or kidney cancer. V is TRBV27 and J is TRBJ2-7, with D hard to call. The CDR3 loop reads CASSYGLEQYF. Written as DNA, the CDR3 is TGTGCCAGCAGTTACGGCCTCGAGCAGTACTTC.